This TCR beta chain comes out of a study of T cell clusters in autoimmune cytopenias (dated 2019 in TCRdb). Background on the whole study: Per sample, TRB sequencing gave a median depth of about 53,000 reads and a median of 2,350 distinct TRB clonotypes. Peripheral blood TRB and IGH repertoires were sequenced in autoimmune cytopenia patients at active disease and during treatment follow-up, alongside healthy, CLL and autoimmune hepatitis controls. The goal of the study was to determine whether autoimmune cytopenia patients have a disease-specific immune repertoire signature that could serve as a blood-based biomarker.

Results the study describes overall, beyond this receptor: GLIPH suggested that primary autoimmune cytopenia patients lacked physiological T cell clusters: 40 to 60 clusters were exclusive to healthy donors versus roughly 15 exclusive to patients. Healthy donors had almost three times as many exclusive TRB clusters as active autoimmune hepatitis patients, a finding consistent with an autoimmunity-wide signature. The cluster-lack signature was not observed for secondary cytopenia versus CLL, as the signature was apparently masked by the dominant lymphoma-associated repertoire. The T cell clusters were only ever defined in silico, so experimental validation of their functional role was still needed. TRB repertoire shifts, with less even repertoires observed in secondary cytopenia and CLL, were mostly attributed to lymphoma bias rather than autoimmunity.

TRB rearrangements were amplified by multiplex PCR following a touch-down protocol, with the TRB-A and TRB-B primer pools mixed in one tube. Illumina adapters and sample indices were added to the amplicons through two consecutive PCR reactions using Phusion HS II polymerase. The amplicons were purified from gel with the NucleoSpin Gel and PCR Clean-up kit, after which the amplicons were quantified by Qubit and checked for quality on an Agilent 2100 Bioanalyzer. Sequencing of the libraries was done on an Illumina MiSeq with paired-end, single-indexed, 600-cycle runs. In the original analysis: MiXCR version 2.1.12, together with the default MiXCR reference library, was used to align and assemble the TRB reads. A clone was defined by each unique CDR3 nucleotide sequence, and analysis was restricted to productive sequences with at least two reads. To assess repertoire diversity, an R script computed alpha-parameterized diversity profiles (alpha 0 to 5), which included the Shannon (alpha 1) and Simpson (alpha 2) indices. Combinatorial TRB VJ usage was computed with the tcR package and compared between cohorts by principal component analysis with ade4. TCRbeta CDR3s were clustered with GLIPH on cohort pairs matched by age and read depth, and cluster frequencies were compared by Wilcoxon test. Reprocessed by TCRdb, the reads give a single entry per CDR3 protein sequence, without DNA. The V and J calls, along with clone size, are taken from TCRdb and not from the paper's own processing. The sample table gives around 8,000 distinct CDR3 sequences. Roughly 30% of the sample is taken by the ten largest.

Each sample's TRB amplification started from 200 to 300 ng of peripheral blood genomic DNA, which corresponds to 35,000 to 45,000 genome equivalents. Measured from the cysteine to the phenylalanine, the CDR3 is 13 residues long. The coding DNA is unavailable. CDR1 and CDR2, looked up from the germline V gene, are MNHNS and SASEGT. As concerns this clonotype: The specificity of this receptor is unknown.

The data also belong to a second study, concerning T cell repertoires in aging, cancer and after chemotherapy. The second publication reports: Six donor age groups were covered, ranging from 30 or younger up to 70 or older, and each group contained at least three individuals. In the hematological group, the paired samples taken before and after chemotherapy came from chronic lymphocytic leukemia patients given fludarabine- or bendamustine-based regimens. In total, the full dataset held millions of TCR reads. Compared with age-matched healthy donors, untreated patients with hematological or solid cancers had significantly lower TCR diversity and higher clonality in blood. In healthy donors, the decline in TCR diversity with age was mainly explained by loss of richness, whereas in cancer patients loss of evenness was also found to contribute. An increase in median generation probability over the chemotherapy interval was observed in both cancer cohorts, suggesting that the repertoire was reconstituted through rebound thymic output. The authors noted that the repertoire data do not allow conclusions about immunological memory after chemotherapy. Hematological cancer patients had infiltration of lymphoid organs, and this infiltration may itself impair thymic emigration or peripheral T cell expansion. The study profiled peripheral blood TCR beta repertoires from healthy donors and cancer patients to examine immunoaging and T cell reconstitution after chemotherapy. The cohort comprised 200 to 250 cancer patients, some 90 with hematological and fewer than 140 with solid cancers, plus 95 healthy donors as a reference group. MiXCR versions 2.12 and 3.0.5 were used to process TRB sequences. The repertoire metrics were Shannon diversity, evenness, clonality (defined as one minus evenness), and alpha-parameterized diversity profiles covering alpha 0 to 5. The IGoR algorithm was used to calculate generation probabilities for clones in the paired samples taken before and after chemotherapy.

This receptor was identified in a human donor with an autoimmune cytopenia or autoimmune hepatitis (not recorded which). Sequences were obtained from peripheral blood. The chain joins TRBV6-1 to TRBJ1-2; TCRdb lists TRBD1, though no DNA is available to test this call. The CDR3 is CASSDRGGYGYTF.